This T cell receptor (beta chain) was sequenced for a study of shared clonotypes between healthy human individuals. Libraries were prepared by immunoSEQ multiplex PCR; TCRdb keeps only in-frame clonotypes and omits some of them. The sample carries some 660,000 clones, 55% to 85% recorded once. Comment on this clone: Its antigen is currently unknown.

V gave up 5 bases and J gave up 2 bases, with 16 bases separating them. Germline assignment: CDR1 MNHEY and CDR2 SMNVEV (reference sequence). The CDR3 loop spans 15 amino acids. Donors included only healthy HIV-negative adults lacking recent acute infections or vaccinations. The study's findings and limits: Non-shared clonotypes had lower generation probabilities than those shared by all four donors.

The sequenced sample consisted of memory CD4+ T cells sorted from blood. Indicated subset: CD45RA-negative fraction. The receptor was isolated from a woman between 25 and 40 years old in good health. The genes are TRBV27 and TRBJ2-7, with D perhaps matching TRBD2 (5 bases). The CDR3, as DNA: TGTGCCAGCAGTCCCGGGGTGGGCGGAACCTACGAGCAGTACTTC. It specifies CASSPGVGGTYEQYF.